The 7 T cell receptor beta chains below all came from one sample that was sequenced in a study of T cell repertoires in cytomegalovirus infection. TCRdb fed the reads into MiXCR, producing one record per CDR3 protein. The sample consists of a few hundred thousand distinct CDR3 sequences, roughly 42% of them appearing once. These receptors' targets are unknown. The input for sequencing was cultured PBMCs, taken from culture after CMV antigen stimulation. All receptors come from a human donor in good health (CMV status not recorded). Some clones in this sample may be carry-over from other donors' samples.

This clonotype was seen a few times. The chain recombines TRBV11-2 with TRBJ2-5, with 8 bases lining up with TRBD2. J was trimmed by 5 bases and V by 5 bases; bases with no gene match: 10. CDR1 and CDR2 (germline): SGHAT, FQNNGV. The CDR3 covers 15 residues. For the CDR3, the DNA is TGTGCCAGCAGCCTAACCGGGACTAGGGTGGAGACCCAGTACTTC. It translates to CASSLTGTRVETQYF.

V usage is TRBV7-2 and J usage is TRBJ2-7; tentatively, D is TRBD1 or TRBD2 (6 bases each). Trimming took 2 bases from V and 5 from J, leaving 10 bases between them. The length of the CDR3 is 13 residues. CDR1 is SGHTA and CDR2 is FQGNSA in the germline V gene. CDR3 sequence (DNA): TGTGCCAGCAGCTTATCAAGGGGGGACGAGCAGTACTTC. It is translated as CASSLSRGDEQYF.

This clonotype was recorded once. The rearrangement uses TRBV25-1 and TRBJ1-1, with no clear D. With 2 bases removed from V and 0 bases from J, the gap between germline ends came to 4 bases. The CDR3 sequence is 13 residues long. CDR1 MGHDK and CDR2 SYGVNS come from the germline V gene. CDR3 in DNA: TGTGCCAGCAGTGAAGACATGAACACTGAAGCTTTCTTT. This sequence encodes CASSEDMNTEAFF.

The genes are TRBV2 and TRBJ1-5, with D unresolved. Germline V gene data show CDR1 as SNHLY and CDR2 as FYNNEI. CDR3 length equals 13 residues. Trimming left V 6 bases short and J 2 bases short, with 8 bases between. The CDR3 is CASRPYGNQPQHF. CDR3 sequence (DNA): TGTGCCAGCAGGCCATACGGCAATCAGCCCCAGCATTTT.

This sequence joins TRBV6-5 and TRBJ2-3; maybe TRBD1 (5 bases). Trimming stripped 0 bases from V and 2 bases from J, with 15 bases between. Germline CDR1 MNHEY, CDR2 SVGAGI. The CDR3 loop spans 17 amino acids. CDR3 nucleotide sequence: TGTGCCAGCAGTTACTCTGGGGCCGGCGGAGTCACAGATACGCAGTATTTT. Translated, it gives CASSYSGAGGVTDTQYF.

This clonotype was counted between two and nine times. V is TRBV7-6 and J is TRBJ2-6; D not resolved. The V end was cut by 5 bases, the J end by 0 bases, with 8 bases between. The CDR3 spans 15 residues. Germline V gives CDR1 SGHVS, CDR2 FNYEAQ. DNA for the CDR3: TGTGCCAGCAGCCAGCAGTTCTCTGGGGCCAACGTCCTGACTTTC. This gives the protein CASSQQFSGANVLTF.

This clonotype has only one observation. The rearrangement links TRBV11-2 to TRBJ2-1, with TRBD1 matching 8 bases. This CDR3 has 21 residues. Germline V CDR1 and CDR2: SGHAT, FQNNGV. The V segment lost 3 bases and the J segment 4 bases; nucleotides outside the gene matches: 23. The CDR3 here is CASSLGTGTGGSGRLYNEQFF. Written as DNA, the CDR3 is TGTGCCAGCAGCTTGGGCACCGGGACAGGAGGATCTGGTAGATTATACAATGAGCAGTTCTTC. The full variable domain, its missing parts supplied by reference TRBV11-2 and TRBJ2-1, is EAGVAQSPRYKIIEKRQSVAFWCNPISGHATLYWYQQILGQGPKLLIQFQNNGVVDDSQLPKDRFSAERLKGVDSTLKIQPAKLEDSAVYLCASSLGTGTGGSGRLYNEQFFGPGTRLTVL.